Listed below are T cell receptor beta chains from one sample, sequenced in a study of early T cells in non-severe SARS-CoV-2 infection. MiXCR was run by TCRdb on the 5' RACE reads, yielding one entry per CDR3 protein. In the table there are 20,000 to 25,000 distinct CDR3 sequences, around 5% of which are singletons. The starting material was whole blood, obtained at baseline. These receptors were collected from an adult who was a healthcare worker with PCR-confirmed SARS-CoV-2 infection or an uninfected control (not recorded which). Each CDR3 is given with its conserved first and last residue. Each record gives: D gene, clone size, J gene, V gene, CDR3 DNA, CDR3 protein. The D gene is left open where the match is weak. For some rows the clone size is stated as once, few or many, or as a class when expanded; others skip it.

D: NA
size: NA
J: TRBJ2-3
V: TRBV19
DNA: TGTGCCAGTAGTATAGATTTGGGAACGCAGTATTTT
CDR3: CASSIDLGTQYF

D: NA
size: NA
J: TRBJ1-1
V: TRBV7-2
DNA: TGTGCCAGCAGCTTACGGTCAGAAAGTGAAGCTTTCTTT
CDR3: CASSLRSESEAFF

D: NA
size: many
J: TRBJ1-2
V: TRBV11-2
DNA: TGTGCCAGCAGCTTAGATCAGGGTCTCTATGGCTACACCTTC
CDR3: CASSLDQGLYGYTF

D: NA
size: NA
J: TRBJ2-7
V: TRBV30
DNA: TGTGCCTGGAGTATTACTAGTTACGAGCAGTACTTC
CDR3: CAWSITSYEQYF

D: NA
size: many
J: TRBJ1-1
V: TRBV27
DNA: TGTGCCAGCAGTTTGGCCTCATTAAACACTGAAGCTTTCTTT
CDR3: CASSLASLNTEAFF

D: TRBD2
size: many
J: TRBJ2-1
V: TRBV18
DNA: TGTGCCAGCTCACCATTATTCGGGGGGGCCAGGAATGAGCAGTTCTTC
CDR3: CASSPLFGGARNEQFF

D: NA
size: NA
J: TRBJ2-1
V: TRBV29-1
DNA: TGCAGCGCTACCGTAGCGAGCTCCTACAATGAGCAGTTCTTC
CDR3: CSATVASSYNEQFF

D: TRBD1
size: few
J: TRBJ1-5
V: TRBV12-3/TRBV12-4
DNA: TGTGCCAGCAGAGGGACAGGGAATCAGCCCCAGCATTTT
CDR3: CASRGTGNQPQHF

D: NA
size: NA
J: TRBJ2-5
V: TRBV10-2
DNA: TGCGCCAGCAGTGAGTCAGTGGAGACCCAGTACTTC
CDR3: CASSESVETQYF

D: NA
size: few
J: TRBJ2-5
V: TRBV12-5
DNA: TGTGCTAGTGGTTTCGGCGGCGGACAGACCCAAGAGACCCAGTACTTC
CDR3: CASGFGGGQTQETQYF

D: NA
size: few
J: TRBJ1-1
V: TRBV7-6
DNA: TGTGCCAGCAGCTTCGGACCGGTCACTGAAGCTTTCTTT
CDR3: CASSFGPVTEAFF

D: TRBD1
size: few
J: TRBJ2-3
V: TRBV9
DNA: TGTGCCAGCAGCTTTACGGGACAGTCGACAGATACGCAGTATTTT
CDR3: CASSFTGQSTDTQYF

D: TRBD1
size: few
J: TRBJ1-4
V: TRBV27
DNA: TGTGCCAGCAGTTTATTCTCCGGGACAGGGGGCATCGCTAATGAAAAACTGTTTTTT
CDR3: CASSLFSGTGGIANEKLFF

D: TRBD1
size: few
J: TRBJ2-5
V: TRBV5-8
DNA: TGTGCCAGCAGCCCTGGGGACAGCCAAGAGACCCAGTACTTC
CDR3: CASSPGDSQETQYF

D: NA
size: many
J: TRBJ2-1
V: TRBV7-9
DNA: TGTGCCAGCAGCCCTTGGACAGCCAATGAGCAGTTCTTC
CDR3: CASSPWTANEQFF

D: NA
size: NA
J: TRBJ2-7
V: TRBV11-3
DNA: TGTGCCAGCAGCTCCGACGGCAGTGGTTACGAGCAGTACTTC
CDR3: CASSSDGSGYEQYF

D: NA
size: many
J: TRBJ2-3
V: TRBV20-1
DNA: TGCAGTGCTCCACAAGGACCCGGGTCCTTCACAGATACGCAGTATTTT
CDR3: CSAPQGPGSFTDTQYF

D: NA
size: few
J: TRBJ1-1
V: TRBV6-2/TRBV6-3
DNA: TGTGCCAGCAGTAATCGACTGACAGGAATGAACACTGAAGCTTTCTTT
CDR3: CASSNRLTGMNTEAFF

D: NA
size: NA
J: TRBJ1-1
V: TRBV19
DNA: TGTGCCAGTTTATGGAACACTGAAGCTTTCTTT
CDR3: CASLWNTEAFF

D: NA
size: large
J: TRBJ1-4
V: TRBV30
DNA: TGTGCCTGGTCTGAGAATGAAAAACTGTTTTTT
CDR3: CAWSENEKLFF

D: TRBD1
size: many
J: TRBJ1-2
V: TRBV20-1
DNA: TGCAGTGCTAGGGGACAGCTCTATGGCTACACCTTC
CDR3: CSARGQLYGYTF

D: TRBD2
size: medium-sized
J: TRBJ2-1
V: TRBV29-1
DNA: TGCAGCGTTGCTAGCGGGGAGAAGCAGTTCTTC
CDR3: CSVASGEKQFF

D: NA
size: many
J: TRBJ2-5
V: TRBV20-1
DNA: TGCAGTGCTATGGAAGGGGGAGAGACCCAGTACTTC
CDR3: CSAMEGGETQYF

D: TRBD1
size: medium-sized
J: TRBJ2-2
V: TRBV12-3/TRBV12-4
DNA: TGTGCCAGCAGTCCCTGGGACAGGGGGACCGGGGAGCTGTTTTTT
CDR3: CASSPWDRGTGELFF

D: NA
size: NA
J: TRBJ1-5
V: TRBV5-5
DNA: TGTGCCAGCAGCTTGGAGTCCTCTAATCGGCAGCCCCAGCATTTT
CDR3: CASSLESSNRQPQHF

D: TRBD2
size: few
J: TRBJ2-7
V: TRBV5-4
DNA: TGTGCCAGCAGCTTGTCAGGACTAGCGGGTATCTCCTACGAGCAGTACTTC
CDR3: CASSLSGLAGISYEQYF

D: NA
size: medium-sized
J: TRBJ1-5
V: TRBV4-3
DNA: TGCGCCAGCAGGGTTTCAGCCAGGGGCAATCAGCCCCAGCATTTT
CDR3: CASRVSARGNQPQHF

D: NA
size: many
J: TRBJ2-2
V: TRBV7-3
DNA: TGTGCCAGCAGCCCACAACCGGCGTCTGGCGGGGAGCTGTTTTTT
CDR3: CASSPQPASGGELFF

D: NA
size: NA
J: TRBJ2-5
V: TRBV20-1
DNA: TGCAGTGCTAGAGATGCGGAGAGGGGCACCCAAGAGACCCAGTACTTC
CDR3: CSARDAERGTQETQYF

D: NA
size: NA
J: TRBJ2-4
V: TRBV5-6
DNA: TGTGCCAGCAGCTTGGCGCCAGGGGTGGGCAAAAACATTCAGTACTTC
CDR3: CASSLAPGVGKNIQYF

D: NA
size: many
J: TRBJ2-7
V: TRBV7-9
DNA: TGTGCCAGCAGCTATGGGGGGACAGCTTACGAGCAGTACTTC
CDR3: CASSYGGTAYEQYF

D: NA
size: NA
J: TRBJ2-1
V: TRBV5-1
DNA: TGCGCCAGCAGCTTGGGACCGGGGGCTAAAAATGAGCAGTTCTTC
CDR3: CASSLGPGAKNEQFF

D: NA
size: few
J: TRBJ1-6
V: TRBV18
DNA: TGTGCCAGCTCACCACTCGGTCAGACCAATTCACCCCTCCACTTT
CDR3: CASSPLGQTNSPLHF

D: NA
size: few
J: TRBJ2-5
V: TRBV6-5
DNA: TGTGCCAGCAGTAACTACGCGGCCCAAACTACAGGGAGGCAAGAGACCCAGTACTTC
CDR3: CASSNYAAQTTGRQETQYF

D: NA
size: medium-sized
J: TRBJ1-3
V: TRBV4-3
DNA: TGCGCCAGCAGCCGGCTACAGGGTACTGGAAACACCATATATTTT
CDR3: CASSRLQGTGNTIYF

D: NA
size: few
J: TRBJ1-1
V: TRBV29-1
DNA: TGCAGCGTTGCAGGAGACGTTGAAGCTTTCTTT
CDR3: CSVAGDVEAFF

D: NA
size: large
J: TRBJ2-7
V: TRBV12-3/TRBV12-4
DNA: TGTGCCAGCAGTTTCCGGGATCTACGCTACGAGCAGTACTTC
CDR3: CASSFRDLRYEQYF

D: NA
size: few
J: TRBJ1-5
V: TRBV19
DNA: TGTGCCAGTAGTTACTTGGGCAATCAGCCCCAGCATTTT
CDR3: CASSYLGNQPQHF

D: TRBD1
size: many
J: TRBJ2-2
V: TRBV7-6
DNA: TGTGCGGGAACAGGGGGTAGCACCGGGGAGCTGTTTTTT
CDR3: CAGTGGSTGELFF

D: TRBD1
size: few
J: TRBJ2-5
V: TRBV3-1
DNA: TGTGCCAGCAGCCAGGGTGGACAGGGGTTAAATAAAAAGACCCAGTACTTC
CDR3: CASSQGGQGLNKKTQYF

D: NA
size: many
J: TRBJ2-1
V: TRBV7-9
DNA: TGTGCCAGCAGCTTTTCCCTAGATGAGCAGTTCTTC
CDR3: CASSFSLDEQFF

D: TRBD2
size: NA
J: TRBJ2-7
V: TRBV7-2
DNA: TGTGCCAGCAGCTACACTAGCGGGGGGGCATACGAGCAGTACTTC
CDR3: CASSYTSGGAYEQYF

D: NA
size: medium-sized
J: TRBJ1-4
V: TRBV20-1
DNA: TGCAGTGCTAGAGACGGGGGAGTGGGGGAAAAACTGTTTTTT
CDR3: CSARDGGVGEKLFF

D: NA
size: many
J: TRBJ1-2
V: TRBV6-5
DNA: TGTGCCAGCAGTTATGAGGGCAGAGCAGTGAATGGCTACACCTTC
CDR3: CASSYEGRAVNGYTF

D: NA
size: NA
J: TRBJ1-1
V: TRBV29-1
DNA: TGCAGCGAATTCGACAGCCCAACCACTGAAGCTTTCTTT
CDR3: CSEFDSPTTEAFF

D: NA
size: NA
J: TRBJ1-4
V: TRBV30
DNA: TGTGCCTGGAGTCCCCGGTGGGAAAATGAAAAACTGTTTTTT
CDR3: CAWSPRWENEKLFF

D: NA
size: few
J: TRBJ1-1
V: TRBV7-2
DNA: TGTGCCAGCAGCTTAGCGCCAGGACTAAACACTGAAGCTTTCTTT
CDR3: CASSLAPGLNTEAFF

D: NA
size: once
J: TRBJ2-7
V: TRBV6-6
DNA: TGTGCCACCACGATTGGCGGAGAGCAGTACTTC
CDR3: CATTIGGEQYF

D: TRBD1
size: many
J: TRBJ2-2
V: TRBV6-5
DNA: TGTGCCAGCAGCCGCACCGGGACAGGAAACACCGGGGAGCTGTTTTTT
CDR3: CASSRTGTGNTGELFF

D: NA
size: few
J: TRBJ1-1
V: TRBV18
DNA: TGTGCCAGCTCACCGATGACAGGAAAGAACACTGAAGCTTTCTTT
CDR3: CASSPMTGKNTEAFF

D: NA
size: many
J: TRBJ1-2
V: TRBV7-2
DNA: TGTGCCAGCAGCTTGCAAGGCTATGGCTACACCTTC
CDR3: CASSLQGYGYTF

D: TRBD1
size: NA
J: TRBJ1-4
V: TRBV15
DNA: TGTGCCACCAGCAGACCAGGGGGAGGTAATGAAAAACTGTTTTTT
CDR3: CATSRPGGGNEKLFF

D: NA
size: few
J: TRBJ2-3
V: TRBV2
DNA: TGTGCCAGCAGTTGGGACCGAACAAAGGATACGCAGTATTTT
CDR3: CASSWDRTKDTQYF

D: TRBD2
size: many
J: TRBJ2-3
V: TRBV10-3
DNA: TGTGCCATCAGTGAGGCGACTAGCGATTCAGCAGATACGCAGTATTTT
CDR3: CAISEATSDSADTQYF

D: NA
size: few
J: TRBJ2-3
V: TRBV6-6
DNA: TGTGCCAGCAGTTACTCGGGACTCCACACAGATACGCAGTATTTT
CDR3: CASSYSGLHTDTQYF

D: TRBD1
size: medium-sized
J: TRBJ2-3
V: TRBV10-3
DNA: TGTGCCATCCGACAGGGGGAAGTGGATACGCAGTATTTT
CDR3: CAIRQGEVDTQYF

D: NA
size: few
J: TRBJ1-1
V: TRBV7-8
DNA: TGTGCCAGCAGCTTATTCGGGGGGCAAGCTTTCTTT
CDR3: CASSLFGGQAFF

D: NA
size: NA
J: TRBJ1-5
V: TRBV15
DNA: TGTGCCACCAGCAGAGATACCCAGAGAAATCAGCCCCAGCATTTT
CDR3: CATSRDTQRNQPQHF

D: NA
size: many
J: TRBJ2-2
V: TRBV5-1
DNA: TGCGCCAGCCGCTCTGACGGGACCGGGGAGCTGTTTTTT
CDR3: CASRSDGTGELFF